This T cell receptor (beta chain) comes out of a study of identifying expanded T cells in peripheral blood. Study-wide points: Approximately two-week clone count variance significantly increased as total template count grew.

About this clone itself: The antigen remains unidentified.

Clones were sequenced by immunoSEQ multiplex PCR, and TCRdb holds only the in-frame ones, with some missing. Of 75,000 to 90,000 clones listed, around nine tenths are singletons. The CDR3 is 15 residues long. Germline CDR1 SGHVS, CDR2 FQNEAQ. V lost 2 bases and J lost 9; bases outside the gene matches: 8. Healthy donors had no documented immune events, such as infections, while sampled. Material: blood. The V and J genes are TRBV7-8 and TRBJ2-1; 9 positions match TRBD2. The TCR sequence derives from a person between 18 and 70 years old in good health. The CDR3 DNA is TGTGCCAGCAGCTTATGGCGGGAGGGAGAAAGTGAGCAGTTCTTC. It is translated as CASSLWREGESEQFF.